This T cell receptor (beta chain) was documented in a study of CD4 T cells in relation to SARS-CoV-2 and coronaviruses. Turning to the study itself: Median patient age was roughly 36 years, spanning 21 to 72 years.

V lost 0 bases, J lost 7 bases, and 13 bases lay in between. The length of the CDR3 is 16 residues. Per germline, CDR1 SGHTA and CDR2 FQGNSA. General study findings and limits: The assay detects memory recall responses, not culture-primed primary responses. Crossreactivity was assessed only for spike protein, not other viral proteins.

About 10^5 naive or memory CD4+ cells were cultured with CEF peptides for roughly eleven days. Details on this clone: Its antigen is unidentified.

The data were produced by immunoSEQ multiplex PCR, yet TCRdb's version contains in-frame clones alone and is incomplete. The sample contains about 36,000 clones, over 70% of which appear only once. The chain recombines TRBV7-2 with TRBJ1-6; D not resolved. The receptor was isolated from an adult with COVID-19. Specimen: memory CD4+ T cells from PBMCs, cultured in vitro. As DNA, the CDR3 is TGTGCCAGCAGCTTAGCAGTACCAGGCAACAATTCACCCCTCCACTTT. It codes for CASSLAVPGNNSPLHF.